The 8 T cell receptor beta chains reported below all come from one sample, sequenced in a study of cytomegalovirus exposure and HLA in healthy donors. 13 Jbeta primers and 60 Vbeta primers were used for the PCR. The data were produced by immunoSEQ multiplex PCR, yet TCRdb's version contains in-frame clones alone and is incomplete. The sample has about 220,000 clones, approximately 82% seen once. The sample comprised PBMCs. The receptors stem from a man aged 18-30 years in good health and CMV-seronegative.

The V and J genes are TRBV19 and TRBJ2-3; 11 nucleotides agree with TRBD2. V was clipped by 6 bases and J by 2 bases; unmatched bases: 10. Germline-derived CDR1 and CDR2 are LNHDA and SQIVND (reference sequence). This CDR3 is 17 amino acids long. Here the CDR3 reads CASSKSGTSGLTDTQYF. The DNA for the CDR3 is TGTGCCAGTAGCAAGTCCGGGACTAGCGGACTCACAGATACGCAGTATTTT. The full variable domain, with the rest looked up from reference TRBV19 and TRBJ2-3, is DGGITQSPKYLFRKEGQNVTLSCEQNLNHDAMYWYRQDPGQGLRLIYYSQIVNDFQKGDIAEGYSVSREKKESFPLTVTSAQKNPTAFYLCASSKSGTSGLTDTQYFGPGTRLTVL.

The chain links TRBV14 to TRBJ2-1; D unclear. Per germline, CDR1 SGHDN and CDR2 FVKESK. V was pared by 10 bases and J by 7 bases, with 14 bases between. The CDR3 runs to 12 residues. CDR3 protein: CATQLLWNEQFF. CDR3 nucleotide sequence: TGTGCCACCCAATTACTATGGAATGAGCAGTTCTTC.

The chain is built from TRBV7-9 and TRBJ1-1, with D unresolved. The V end was cut by 1 base, the J end by 0 bases, with 3 bases between. This CDR3 comprises 13 residues. Germline loops: CDR1 SEHNR, CDR2 FQNEAQ (reference sequence). The CDR3 nucleotides read TGTGCCAGCAGCTTAGTAATGAACACTGAAGCTTTCTTT. It translates to CASSLVMNTEAFF.

A few counts support this clone. The chain joins TRBV18 to TRBJ2-5; D may be TRBD1 (5 bases). This CDR3 is 14 amino acids long. The V and J ends lost 2 bases and 3 bases respectively, with 10 bases between them. Germline loops: CDR1 KGHSH, CDR2 LQKENI. The DNA for the CDR3 is TGTGCCAGCTCACCAAGCCGACAGAAAGAGACCCAGTACTTC. Encoded protein: CASSPSRQKETQYF.

The J gene is TRBJ2-7, the V gene TRBV14, with 7 bases fitting TRBD2. The CDR3 is 18 amino acids. Losses at the gene ends were 0 bases for V and 0 bases for J; bases not matched to a gene: 11. Per the germline V gene, CDR1 is SGHDN and CDR2 is FVKESK. The CDR3 sequence is CASSQDPASGLTSYEQYF. DNA of the CDR3: TGTGCCAGCAGCCAAGATCCGGCTAGCGGCCTCACCTCCTACGAGCAGTACTTC.

The rearrangement joins TRBV7-3 to TRBJ2-3, with TRBD1 matching over 10 bases. From germline, CDR1 is SGHTA and CDR2 FQGTGA. The CDR3 covers 13 residues. V was pared by 5 bases and J by 6 bases, with 2 bases of the junction left unmatched. The CDR3 bases are TGTGCCAGCAGCACGGACAGGGGGGATACGCAGTATTTT. It specifies CASSTDRGDTQYF. The whole variable domain, filled in from reference TRBV7-3 and TRBJ2-3, reads GAGVSQTPSNKVTEKGKYVELRCDPISGHTALYWYRQSLGQGPEFLIYFQGTGAADDSGLPNDRFFAVRPEGSVSTLKIQRTERGDSAVYLCASSTDRGDTQYFGPGTRLTVL.

There are a few counts of this clone. The chain has TRBV29-1 and TRBJ2-1; 10 bases are a match to TRBD2. The germline CDR1 and CDR2 sequences are SQVTM and ANQGSEA. The CDR3 runs 16 residues. Trimming took 3 bases from V and 0 from J; bases not matched to a gene: 5. CDR3 nucleotides: TGCAGCGTTGAGGGGACTAGCGAAAGCTCCTACAATGAGCAGTTCTTC. Translated: CSVEGTSESSYNEQFF.

The chain is built from TRBV7-8 and TRBJ2-1, with 9 bases matching TRBD1. V gave up 5 bases and J gave up 9 bases; unmatched junction bases: 5. The CDR3 runs to 13 residues. The germline V gene encodes CDR1 SGHVS and CDR2 FQNEAQ. The CDR3 protein is CASSPGTGIEQFF. CDR3 DNA: TGTGCCAGCAGCCCAGGGACAGGGATTGAGCAGTTCTTC. Full variable domain (remainder filled in from reference TRBV7-8 and TRBJ2-1): GAGVSQSPRYKVAKRGQDVALRCDPISGHVSLFWYQQALGQGPEFLTYFQNEAQLDKSGLPSDRFFAERPEGSVSTLKIQRTQQEDSAVYLCASSPGTGIEQFFGPGTRLTVL.